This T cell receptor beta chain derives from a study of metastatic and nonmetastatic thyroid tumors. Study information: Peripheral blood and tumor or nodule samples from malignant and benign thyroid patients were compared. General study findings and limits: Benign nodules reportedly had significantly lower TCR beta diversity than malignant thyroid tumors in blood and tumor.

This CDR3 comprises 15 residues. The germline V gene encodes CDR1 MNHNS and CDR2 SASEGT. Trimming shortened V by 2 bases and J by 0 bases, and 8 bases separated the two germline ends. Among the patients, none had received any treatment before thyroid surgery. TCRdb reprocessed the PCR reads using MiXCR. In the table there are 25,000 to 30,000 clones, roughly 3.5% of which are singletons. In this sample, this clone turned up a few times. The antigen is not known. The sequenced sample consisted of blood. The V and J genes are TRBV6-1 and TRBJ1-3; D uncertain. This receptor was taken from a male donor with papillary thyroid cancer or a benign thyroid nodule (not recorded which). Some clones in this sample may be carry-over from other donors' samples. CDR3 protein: CASSELAGSGNTIYF. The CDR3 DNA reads TGTGCCAGCAGTGAATTGGCAGGCTCTGGAAACACCATATATTTT.